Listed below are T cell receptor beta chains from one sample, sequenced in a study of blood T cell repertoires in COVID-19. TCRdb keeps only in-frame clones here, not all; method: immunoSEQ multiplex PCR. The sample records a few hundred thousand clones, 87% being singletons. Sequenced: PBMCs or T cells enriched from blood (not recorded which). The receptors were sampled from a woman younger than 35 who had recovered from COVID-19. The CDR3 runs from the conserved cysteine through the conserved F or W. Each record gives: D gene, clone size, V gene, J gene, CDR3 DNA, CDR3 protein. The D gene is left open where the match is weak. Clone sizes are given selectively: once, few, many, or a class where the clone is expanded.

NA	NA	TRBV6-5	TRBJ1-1	TGTGCCAGCAGTTACTCCCGCACTGAAGCTTTCTTT	CASSYSRTEAFF
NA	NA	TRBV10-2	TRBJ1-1	TGCGCCAGTCGTAGTAGCGGTGACACTGAAGCTTTCTTT	CASRSSGDTEAFF
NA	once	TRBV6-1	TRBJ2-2	TGTGCCAGCAGTGAACCCCGGCAGGGGGGCACCGGGGAGCTGTTTTTT	CASSEPRQGGTGELFF
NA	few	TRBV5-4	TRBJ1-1	TGTGCCAGCAGCTTTAGTCAGAACACTGAAGCTTTCTTT	CASSFSQNTEAFF
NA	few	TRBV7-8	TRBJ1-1	TGTGCCAGCAGCTTAGCAAGCACGCCGATCGGGACTGAAGCTTTCTTT	CASSLASTPIGTEAFF
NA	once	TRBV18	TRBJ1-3	TGTGCCAGCTCACCTCGCGGTAACGAAGGGCCAACTAGCTCTGGAAACACCATATATTTT	CASSPRGNEGPTSSGNTIYF
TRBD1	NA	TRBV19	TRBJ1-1	TGTGCCAGTAGTCCGAGGACAGGGTGGGCTGAAGCTTTCTTT	CASSPRTGWAEAFF
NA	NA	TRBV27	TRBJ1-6	TGTGCCAGCAGTTTATCGAGCGGAGGAGGCTCACCCCTCCACTTT	CASSLSSGGGSPLHF
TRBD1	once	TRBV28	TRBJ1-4	TGTGCCAGCAGTTCAGACGAGATCGGGACAGGGCCTGAAAAACTGTTTTTT	CASSSDEIGTGPEKLFF
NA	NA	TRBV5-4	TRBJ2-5	TGTGCCAGCAGCTTGTTGGGGGCCCAAGAGACCCAGTACTTC	CASSLLGAQETQYF
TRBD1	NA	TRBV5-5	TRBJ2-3	TGTGCCAGCACCTCAGGGGGCGGCACAGATACGCAGTATTTT	CASTSGGGTDTQYF
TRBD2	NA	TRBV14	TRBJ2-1	TGTGCCAGCAGCCAAGTGTACGCCGGGACTAGGGATGAGCAGTTCTTC	CASSQVYAGTRDEQFF
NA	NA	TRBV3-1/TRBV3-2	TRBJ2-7	TGTGCCAGCAGCTCCCACAGATACTACGAGCAGTACTTC	CASSSHRYYEQYF
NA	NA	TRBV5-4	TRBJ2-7	TGTGCCAGCAGCCGTGGACAGTACTCCTACGAGCAGTACTTC	CASSRGQYSYEQYF
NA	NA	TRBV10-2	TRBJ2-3	TGCGCCAGCAGTGAGAGGCGCCACCAGCGCGGAGATACGCAGTATTTT	CASSERRHQRGDTQYF
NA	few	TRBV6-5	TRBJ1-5	TGTGCCAGCAGTTTGAAGGGGAATCAGCCCCAGCATTTT	CASSLKGNQPQHF
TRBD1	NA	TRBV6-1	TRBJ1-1	TGTGCCAGCAGTGAAGTTTCGGGACAGGAGCTCTTCGGGGAAGCTTTCTTT	CASSEVSGQELFGEAFF
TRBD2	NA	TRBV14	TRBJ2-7	TGTGCCAGCAGCCACCTCGATACGGGAGGCCCGGCGGACGAGCAGTACTTC	CASSHLDTGGPADEQYF
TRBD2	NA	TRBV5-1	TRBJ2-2	TGCGCCAGCAGATTAGCGGGGGCGAACACCGGGGAGCTGTTTTTT	CASRLAGANTGELFF
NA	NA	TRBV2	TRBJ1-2	TGTGCCAGCAGAGACCTTTTGGGGGCGCGTTGGGGCTACACCTTC	CASRDLLGARWGYTF
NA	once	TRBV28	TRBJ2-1	TGTGCCAGCAGTTTCGGACTAGGGGGGTGGCCTAACAATGAGCAGTTCTTC	CASSFGLGGWPNNEQFF
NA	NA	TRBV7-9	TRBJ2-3	TGTGCCAGCAGCCTTAAATTCGGCGGTCGCACAGATACGCAGTATTTT	CASSLKFGGRTDTQYF
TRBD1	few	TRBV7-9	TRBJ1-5	TGTGCCAGCAGCTTAGGGAACAGGGGGCAGCCCCAGCATTTT	CASSLGNRGQPQHF
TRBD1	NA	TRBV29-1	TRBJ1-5	TGCAGCGTCGGTGACAGGGCCAATCAGCCCCAGCATTTT	CSVGDRANQPQHF
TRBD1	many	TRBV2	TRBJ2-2	TGTGCCAGCAGGAACTGGGACAGGGCCTCCGGGGAGCTGTTTTTT	CASRNWDRASGELFF
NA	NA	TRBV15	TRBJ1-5	TGTGCCACCAGCAGATCTCACAGGGCCGGTCAGCCCCAGCATTTT	CATSRSHRAGQPQHF
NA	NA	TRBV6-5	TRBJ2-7	TGTGCCAGCAGCACAGCAGGGTTTGGGTCCTACGAGCAGTACTTC	CASSTAGFGSYEQYF
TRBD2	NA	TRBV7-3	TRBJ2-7	TGTGCCAGCAGCTTATCTCTAGCGGGAGGCGAGCAGTACTTC	CASSLSLAGGEQYF
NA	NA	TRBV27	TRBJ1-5	TGTGCCAGCAGTTTACAGGGACAAACACGTGGCAATCAGCCCCAGCATTTT	CASSLQGQTRGNQPQHF
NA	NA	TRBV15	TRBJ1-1	TGTGCCACCAGCAGAGACAGGGTGGGGACTGAAGCTTTCTTT	CATSRDRVGTEAFF
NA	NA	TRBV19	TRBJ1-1	TGTGCCAGTAGTATAAGCTTGAACACTGAAGCTTTCTTT	CASSISLNTEAFF
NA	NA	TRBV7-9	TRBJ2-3	TGTGCCAGCAAATATTGGGGCCCTAGCACAGATACGCAGTATTTT	CASKYWGPSTDTQYF
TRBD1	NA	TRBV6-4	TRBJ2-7	TGTGCCTTCCGCCGGGGACAGCTCTCCTACGAGCAGTACTTC	CAFRRGQLSYEQYF
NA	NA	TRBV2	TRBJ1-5	TGTGCCAGCAGTCAACAGGCGCTCCTCAATCAGCCCCAGCATTTT	CASSQQALLNQPQHF
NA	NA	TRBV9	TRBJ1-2	TGTGCCAGCAGCGGCGGACGGGGTAACTATGGCTACACCTTC	CASSGGRGNYGYTF
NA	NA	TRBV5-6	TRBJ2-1	TGTGCCAGCAGCGCCCCGTTCAGGGTTAATGAGCAGTTCTTC	CASSAPFRVNEQFF
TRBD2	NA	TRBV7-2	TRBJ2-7	TGTGCCAGCAGCTCCCTGACTAGCGGGCGCATTTACGAGCAGTACTTC	CASSSLTSGRIYEQYF
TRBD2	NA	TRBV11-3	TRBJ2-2	TGTGCCAGCAGCTTGGGGCGGACTAGCGGGGACACCGGGGAGCTGTTTTTT	CASSLGRTSGDTGELFF
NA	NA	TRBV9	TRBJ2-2	TGTGCCAGCAGCAGGAGGCCGACGAACACCGGGGAGCTGTTTTTT	CASSRRPTNTGELFF
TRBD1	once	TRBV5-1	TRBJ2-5	TGCGCCAGCAGCTTGAAGGACAGGGGGTCTGAGACCCAGTACTTC	CASSLKDRGSETQYF
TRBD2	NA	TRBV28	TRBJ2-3	TGTGCCAGCAGTCCCTCCCGGGGAGGGGGCACAGATACGCAGTATTTT	CASSPSRGGGTDTQYF
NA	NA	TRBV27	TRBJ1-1	TGTGCCAGCAGTTTAATGTGGGGGGGAGACTCGGACACTGAAGCTTTCTTT	CASSLMWGGDSDTEAFF
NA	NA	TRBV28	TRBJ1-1	TGTGCCAGCAGTTTCGCTGAGGGCTTGGGGAGCACGGCTTTCTTT	CASSFAEGLGSTAFF
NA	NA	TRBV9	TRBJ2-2	TGTGCCAGCAGCGTAGGGCCAGGGACTGCGAACACCGGGGAGCTGTTTTTT	CASSVGPGTANTGELFF